The clone carrying this T cell receptor (beta chain) was counted only a few times. This sample is part of a study of T cells after yellow fever vaccination. About the study: SMART-Seq v4 Ultra Low Input prepared the low-cell-number fractions.

MiXCR, run by TCRdb on the 5' RACE reads, gives a single entry per CDR3 protein. The sample lists roughly 310,000 distinct CDR3 sequences, 8.7% occurring once. Germline assignment: CDR1 SQVTM and CDR2 ANQGSEA. The germline V and J ends were trimmed by 7 bases and 3 bases, with 15 bases remaining between them. The CDR3 has 13 residues. V is TRBV29-1 and J is TRBJ1-1; D might be TRBD1 (5 bases). The source material was PBMCs, sampled on the day of the first yellow fever vaccination. The TCR was taken from a man younger than 30 who received the YFV17D yellow fever vaccine. The chain's CDR3 is CSALGARDTEAFF. In DNA, the CDR3 is TGCAGCGCCCTTGGGGCCAGGGACACTGAAGCTTTCTTT.